This T cell receptor beta chain comes out of a study of beta chain features in type 1 diabetes. This clone was detected a few times. V was clipped by 4 bases and J by 0 bases, with 3 bases between them. The CDR3 is made up of 12 amino acids. Per the germline V gene, CDR1 is MNHNY and CDR2 is SVGAGI (reference sequence). Every isolated RNA sample was fully reverse transcribed, so sequencing captured expressed TCRB transcripts. Produced via immunoSEQ multiplex PCR; TCRdb's table is partial and in-frame only. The data hold under 250,000 clones, with approximately 14% observed a single time. Sequencing input: naive CD4+ T cells from blood. The sequence was collected from a woman between 40 and 50 years old in good health. The chain recombines TRBV6-6 with TRBJ1-1; no clear D. CDR3 loop: CASSSMNTEAFF. As DNA, the CDR3 is TGTGCCAGCAGTTCCATGAACACTGAAGCTTTCTTT.